This paragraph covers one TCR beta chain sequence. The antigen is not known. Here immunoSEQ multiplex PCR was the method, and the copy in TCRdb shows in-frame clones only, minus some. The sample consists of roughly 2.5 million clones, approximately 94% of them appearing once. The CDR3 consists of 13 residues. Germline assignment: CDR1 ENHRY and CDR2 SYGVKD. Between the trimmed V and J ends, which lost 0 bases and 4 bases, there was a span of 6 bases. These data originate in a study of shared clonotypes between healthy human individuals. General study findings and limits: In having few donors, the study represented limited genetic and exposure-history diversity.

The sample comprised naive CD4+ T cells sorted from blood. Subset here: CD45RA+ positively selected. This clonotype was sampled from a man between 18 and 35 years old in good health. This chain uses TRBV10-3 with TRBJ2-5; D unresolved. CDR3 DNA: TGTGCCATCAGTGAGTCGACGCCAGAGACCCAGTACTTC. Translated, it gives CAISESTPETQYF.